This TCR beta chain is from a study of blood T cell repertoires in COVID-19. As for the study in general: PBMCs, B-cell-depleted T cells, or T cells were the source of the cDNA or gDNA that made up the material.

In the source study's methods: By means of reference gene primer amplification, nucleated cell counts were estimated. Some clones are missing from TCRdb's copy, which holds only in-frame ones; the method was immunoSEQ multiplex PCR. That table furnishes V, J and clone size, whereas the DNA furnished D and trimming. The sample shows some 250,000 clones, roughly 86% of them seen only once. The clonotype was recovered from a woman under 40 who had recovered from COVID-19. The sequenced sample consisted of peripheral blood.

In DNA, the CDR3 is TGTGCCAGCAGCTTGCGTATTTACAATGAGCAGTTCTTC. Its protein is CASSLRIYNEQFF. The chain combines TRBV7-2 with TRBJ2-1; D not resolved. Germline V gene data show CDR1 as SGHTA and CDR2 as FQGNSA. With 3 bases removed from V and 4 bases from J, the gap between germline ends came to 7 bases. The CDR3 spans 13 residues.